The 6 T cell receptor beta chains in this list originate from one sample, sequenced in a study of CD8+ T cells in alopecia areata (dated by TCRdb to the late 2010s). The library relied on the immunoSEQ multiplex PCR assay. RNA was extracted from all samples and reverse transcribed into cDNA, which served as template for TCR sequencing. What TCRdb holds here is the immuneACCESS table cut down to in-frame rearrangements. Part of the clones is not present; checked against another copy, under half of the missing clones reflect an unresolved V gene, and the others are unexplained. The sample has under 150,000 clones on record, about 50% of them singletons. Together, the top ten hold roughly 10% of the sample. The specimen sequenced was NKG2D-low CD8+ T cells sorted from blood. Taken with the paper, the label for cell subset or site translates to: sorted CD8+ NKG2D-low blood T cells. Receptors were obtained from a human donor with alopecia areata.

The genes are TRBV29-1 and TRBJ1-2, with D tentatively TRBD1 (6 bases). This CDR3 has 12 residues. The V gene lost 4 bases and the J gene lost 8 bases, with 14 bases spanning the gap. Germline V gene sequence: CDR1 SQVTM, CDR2 ANQGSEA. The CDR3 region is CSVVPRGLGYTF. The CDR3 bases are TGCAGCGTTGTCCCCAGGGGTCTGGGCTACACCTTC.

This sequence joins TRBV11-2 and TRBJ2-1; no reliable D call. The ends were cut back, 3 bases at V and 4 bases at J, with 4 bases in the middle. The CDR3 sequence is 12 residues long. Germline loops: CDR1 SGHAT, CDR2 FQNNGV. CDR3 nucleotides: TGTGCCAGCAGCTTCCAATACAATGAGCAGTTCTTC. Its protein product is CASSFQYNEQFF.

This clone occurred a few times. The chain couples TRBV28 to TRBJ2-7; 10 bases are shared with TRBD1. J was trimmed by 6 bases and V by 5 bases; bases with no gene match: 7. The CDR3 sequence is 14 residues long. CDR1 is MDHEN and CDR2 is SYDVKM in the germline V gene. The CDR3: CASSPGTGVLEQYF. The CDR3 DNA reads TGTGCCAGCAGTCCCGGGACAGGGGTTCTCGAGCAGTACTTC.

This chain joins TRBV7-3 and TRBJ2-1; 10 positions match TRBD2. The V and J ends lost 5 bases and 10 bases, in that order; junction bases with no gene match: 11. CDR1 is SGHTA, CDR2 FQGTGA, per germline. The CDR3 consists of 15 residues. The CDR3 DNA is TGTGCCAGCAGCCCCTCAGCGGGGGGGCCATTAGAGCAGTTCTTC. Its protein is CASSPSAGGPLEQFF.

The chain has TRBV27 and TRBJ1-2; D not resolved. Trimming stripped 10 bases from V and 4 bases from J, with 13 bases between. There are 12 residues in the CDR3. Germline CDR1 MNHEY, CDR2 SMNVEV (reference sequence). CDR3 coding DNA: TGTGCCACGTACAGTCTCTCCTATGGCTACACCTTC. Residues: CATYSLSYGYTF.

This sequence joins TRBV2 and TRBJ2-5, with 8 bases lining up with TRBD2. This CDR3 region has 14 residues. J was trimmed by 7 bases and V by 3 bases; bases with no gene match: 7. Germline loops: CDR1 SNHLY, CDR2 FYNNEI. The CDR3 region has the DNA TGTGCCAGCAGTGAGCGTAGCGGGGAGCCGACCCAGTACTTC. Protein: CASSERSGEPTQYF.